This is a list of T cell receptor beta chains from one sample in a study of breast tumors, draining lymph nodes, adjacent tissues. TCRdb reprocessed the multiplex PCR reads with MiXCR, giving one entry per CDR3 protein. Of fewer than 300,000 distinct CDR3 sequences in the sample, roughly 30% are singletons; the top ten hold roughly 1.5%. Sequenced sample: axillary lymph node tissue. These receptor sequences come from a female donor with breast cancer. Some clones in this sample may be carry-over from other donors' samples. Each CDR3 is given with its conserved first and last residue. A D gene is named only where the DNA matches it firmly. Where a row states a size, it is once, few, many or the class of an expanded clone; other rows omit it.

v_call	clone_size	d_call	j_call	cdr3_aa	cdr3_nt
TRBV7-3	NA	TRBD2	TRBJ2-1	CAGSLSSGGFNEQFF	TGTGCCGGCAGCTTATCTAGCGGGGGGTTCAATGAGCAGTTCTTC
TRBV9	many	NA	TRBJ1-4	CASSVGRQAANEKLFF	TGTGCCAGCAGCGTAGGGCGACAGGCGGCTAATGAAAAACTGTTTTTT
TRBV5-1	once	NA	TRBJ1-5	CASSLIGGINQPQHF	TGCGCCAGCAGCTTAATAGGGGGGATCAATCAGCCCCAGCATTTT
TRBV7-2	NA	TRBD2	TRBJ2-2	CASSLGLAGGPGELFF	TGTGCCAGCAGTTTGGGACTAGCGGGAGGGCCTGGCGAGCTGTTTTTT
TRBV27	many	NA	TRBJ2-3	CASSPYLTDTQYF	TGTGCCAGCAGTCCTTACCTCACAGATACGCAGTATTTT
TRBV5-1	NA	NA	TRBJ2-6	CAGSAGHRSGANVLTF	TGCGCCGGCAGCGCGGGGCACCGCTCTGGGGCCAACGTCCTGACTTTC
TRBV5-1	many	TRBD1	TRBJ2-5	CASSGTGGPQYF	TGCGCCAGCAGCGGTACAGGGGGGCCCCAGTACTTC
TRBV12-5	many	NA	TRBJ2-7	CASGLYRDNSPYEQYF	TGTGCTAGTGGTTTATACCGGGACAACAGTCCCTACGAGCAGTACTTC
TRBV11-2	many	TRBD2	TRBJ2-3	CASSRRLAGGTDTQYF	TGTGCCAGCAGCCGCCGGCTAGCGGGAGGCACAGATACGCAGTATTTT
TRBV20-1	many	TRBD1	TRBJ1-6	CSASGVTGKDSPLHF	TGCAGTGCTAGCGGGGTGACAGGGAAGGATTCACCCCTCCACTTT
TRBV5-1	few	TRBD2	TRBJ2-5	CASSFSGSQDTQYF	TGCGCCAGCAGCTTCAGCGGGAGTCAAGACACCCAGTACTTC
TRBV19	many	TRBD1	TRBJ2-5	CASSMDRQGETQYF	TGTGCCAGTAGTATGGACAGACAGGGGGAGACCCAGTACTTC
TRBV11-1	NA	TRBD2	TRBJ2-1	CASSLAGLAGYYEQFF	TGTGCCAGCAGCTTAGCTGGACTAGCGGGATACTATGAGCAGTTCTTC
TRBV5-1	few	NA	TRBJ1-1	CASSFLPNRVGRGTEAFF	TGCGCCAGCAGTTTTTTACCAAACAGGGTAGGACGGGGCACTGAAGCTTTCTTT
TRBV7-9	NA	NA	TRBJ1-6	CASSLERPGDSPLHF	TGTGCCAGCAGCTTAGAGCGACCTGGGGATTCACCCCTCCACTTT
TRBV28	NA	NA	TRBJ2-1	CASSLSGPEQFF	TGTGCCAGCAGTTTATCTGGTCCTGAGCAGTTCTTC
TRBV19	many	TRBD2	TRBJ2-5	CASSIGSSGTETQYF	TGTGCCAGTAGTATAGGGTCTAGCGGGACCGAGACCCAGTACTTC
TRBV7-2	many	NA	TRBJ2-3	CASSLFAGDSSTDTQYF	TGTGCCAGCAGCTTATTTGCGGGCGATTCTAGCACAGATACGCAGTATTTT
TRBV2	NA	NA	TRBJ1-5	CASSEGPGLADQPQHF	TGTGCCAGCAGTGAAGGCCCGGGACTAGCGGATCAGCCCCAGCATTTT
TRBV2	NA	NA	TRBJ1-5	CASSDRAPNQPQHF	TGTGCCAGCAGTGACAGGGCGCCAAATCAGCCCCAGCATTTT
TRBV7-9	NA	TRBD2	TRBJ2-1	CASSLGTRGYNEQFF	TGTGCCAGCAGCTTAGGGACTAGAGGCTACAATGAGCAGTTCTTC
TRBV15	NA	TRBD1	TRBJ2-1	CATSRTGITGEQFF	TGTGCCACCAGCAGGACAGGGATCACCGGGGAGCAGTTCTTC
TRBV11-3	many	NA	TRBJ1-6	CASSLGQGPSPLHF	TGTGCCAGCAGCTTGGGCCAGGGGCCTTCACCCCTCCACTTT
TRBV11-2	few	NA	TRBJ1-1	CASSPPTGNTEAFF	TGTGCCAGCAGCCCACCGACAGGGAACACTGAAGCTTTCTTT
TRBV15	many	NA	TRBJ2-2	CATSRGNSPGELFF	TGTGCCACCAGCAGAGGGAATAGCCCCGGGGAGCTGTTTTTT
TRBV7-9	NA	TRBD1	TRBJ1-1	CAGSPITGTGGTEAFF	TGTGCCGGCAGCCCTATTACCGGGACAGGGGGCACTGAAGCTTTCTTT
TRBV9	NA	NA	TRBJ2-5	CASSFSSLAFQGTQYF	TGTGCCAGCAGCTTTAGCTCACTGGCGTTTCAAGGGACCCAGTACTTC
TRBV3-1	many	NA	TRBJ1-2	CASSQDRGREGSGYTF	TGTGCCAGCAGCCAAGATCGGGGCAGGGAGGGTAGCGGCTACACCTTC
TRBV15	NA	TRBD2	TRBJ2-5	CATSRDRSGRATETQYF	TGTGCCACCAGCAGAGATCGTAGCGGGAGGGCCACGGAGACCCAGTACTTC
TRBV5-6	many	TRBD2	TRBJ2-3	CASTLREGADTQYF	TGTGCCAGCACCCTGAGGGAGGGAGCAGATACGCAGTATTTT
TRBV12-3/TRBV12-4	NA	TRBD1	TRBJ1-1	CASSLQGVFTEAFF	TGTGCCAGCAGCCTCCAGGGGGTCTTCACTGAAGCTTTCTTT
TRBV7-8	NA	NA	TRBJ1-3	CASGLAVAPLGSTIYF	TGTGCCAGCGGCTTAGCGGTCGCACCCTTGGGAAGCACCATATATTTT
TRBV24-1	many	NA	TRBJ2-2	CATSVLATAGINTGELFF	TGTGCCACCAGTGTCCTAGCGACGGCAGGGATCAACACCGGGGAGCTGTTTTTT
TRBV5-5	once	TRBD1	TRBJ2-3	CASSFRQRQRDRVADTQYF	TGTGCCAGCAGCTTCCGACAGAGGCAGAGGGACAGGGTTGCAGATACGCAGTATTTT
TRBV15	many	NA	TRBJ1-5	CATSYGGQPQHF	TGTGCCACCAGCTACGGGGGACAGCCCCAGCATTTT
TRBV10-3	NA	NA	TRBJ1-6	CAIQGTYNYPLHF	TGTGCCATCCAGGGGACGTATAATTATCCCCTCCACTTT
TRBV12-5	NA	NA	TRBJ2-5	CASGLPPGTRQETQYF	TGTGCTAGTGGTTTGCCCCCTGGGACCCGACAAGAGACCCAGTACTTC
TRBV28	NA	TRBD2	TRBJ2-7	CASNPAGPFSYEQYF	TGTGCCAGCAACCCAGCGGGACCTTTCTCCTACGAGCAGTACTTC
TRBV7-3	few	TRBD1	TRBJ1-1	CASSLSQGASEAFF	TGTGCCAGCAGCTTATCTCAGGGGGCCTCTGAAGCTTTCTTT
TRBV20-1	NA	TRBD2	TRBJ2-7	CSAPYAGGKQYF	TGCAGTGCGCCGTATGCGGGAGGCAAGCAGTACTTC
TRBV6-5	many	NA	TRBJ2-1	CASSTPPYNEQFF	TGTGCCAGCAGCACCCCTCCCTACAATGAGCAGTTCTTC
TRBV20-1	NA	TRBD2	TRBJ2-3	CSALAGFGTDTQYF	TGCAGTGCATTAGCGGGGTTCGGCACAGATACGCAGTATTTT
TRBV12-3/TRBV12-4	many	TRBD2	TRBJ2-7	CASSAGGDHEQYF	TGTGCCAGCAGCGCGGGAGGGGACCACGAGCAGTACTTC
TRBV20-1	many	NA	TRBJ2-5	CSARDVLMTGQETQYF	TGCAGTGCTAGAGATGTCCTAATGACAGGCCAAGAGACCCAGTACTTC
TRBV7-9	NA	NA	TRBJ1-1	CASSLRLQGNTEAFF	TGTGCCAGCAGCCTGAGATTACAGGGGAACACTGAAGCTTTCTTT
TRBV20-1	NA	NA	TRBJ2-2	CSARASLASTGELFF	TGCAGTGCTAGGGCAAGCCTAGCGTCTACCGGGGAGCTGTTTTTT
TRBV5-4	many	TRBD2	TRBJ2-7	CASRLTSGSNEQYF	TGTGCCAGCAGACTGACTAGCGGGTCCAACGAGCAGTACTTC
TRBV7-8	many	NA	TRBJ1-5	CASSLAGINSNQPQHF	TGTGCCAGCAGCTTAGCGGGGATCAATAGCAATCAGCCCCAGCATTTT
TRBV6-6	many	NA	TRBJ1-2	CASSYDIVGGGYTF	TGTGCCAGCAGTTATGATATTGTGGGGGGAGGCTACACCTTC